Listed here are 6 T cell receptor beta chains from one sample, sequenced in a study of blood T cell repertoires in COVID-19 (dated by TCRdb to the early 2020s). The library relied on the immunoSEQ multiplex PCR assay. TCRdb obtained this table from immuneACCESS and retained in-frame rearrangements with V and J assigned. These tables miss some clones; where compared with another copy, unresolved V genes account for less than half of the shortfall, and the remainder is unexplained. The sample includes some 270,000 clones, with about 89% observed a single time. The ten largest clones capture approximately 0.84% of the sample. Input material: peripheral blood. The receptors come from a young man with acute or convalescent COVID-19.

V usage is TRBV9 and J usage is TRBJ2-7; 8 nucleotides line up with TRBD2. CDR3 length: 15 amino acids. CDR1 and CDR2 (germline): SGDLS, YYNGEE. V lost 4 bases and J lost 2; bases outside the gene matches: 8. The CDR3 DNA follows: TGTGCCAGCAGCCCCCGGGAGGGCCTGCCCTACGAGCAGTACTTC. It codes for CASSPREGLPYEQYF.

The V and J genes are TRBV9 and TRBJ2-3, with 9 bases identical to TRBD2. The CDR3 extends over 15 amino acids. Germline V gene lookup returns CDR1 SGDLS and CDR2 YYNGEE. After removal of 0 bases from V and 4 bases from J, the junction contained 3 bases not matched to a gene. CDR3 in DNA: TGTGCCAGCAGCGTAGTAGCGGGAGCAGCAGATACGCAGTATTTT. Its protein is CASSVVAGAADTQYF. Using reference TRBV9 and TRBJ2-3 for the parts outside the CDR3, the full variable domain is DSGVTQTPKHLITATGQRVTLRCSPRSGDLSVYWYQQSLDQGLQFLIQYYNGEERAKGNILERFSAQQFPDLHSELNLSSLELGDSALYFCASSVVAGAADTQYFGPGTRLTVL.

This clone has just one count. This rearrangement joins TRBV7-2 to TRBJ1-2; the D is unclear. V was cut by 1 base and J by 7 bases, with 7 bases left in between. Germline loops: CDR1 SGHTA, CDR2 FQGNSA. The CDR3 consists of 12 residues. CDR3 coding DNA: TGTGCCAGCAGCTTAGAGCCGAGTGGCTACACCTTC. Translation gives CASSLEPSGYTF.

This clone was detected only a few times. The gene calls are TRBV18 and TRBJ1-1; D is possibly TRBD1 (6 bases). Per germline, CDR1 KGHSH and CDR2 LQKENI. The V end lost 4 bases, the J end lost 3 bases, and 9 bases lay between the germline ends. The CDR3 has 13 residues. CDR3 sequence: CASSQHRDTEAFF. CDR3 nucleotides: TGTGCCAGCTCACAGCACAGGGACACTGAAGCTTTCTTT.

V and J are TRBV15 and TRBJ2-2; 8 nucleotides match TRBD1. V lost 5 bases and J lost 6; bases outside the gene matches: 8. Germline CDR1 LNHNV, CDR2 YYDKDF (reference sequence). This CDR3 is 15 amino acids long. The CDR3 sequence: CATSQGAYPSGELFF. The CDR3 DNA reads TGTGCCACCAGCCAGGGGGCTTACCCGTCCGGGGAGCTGTTTTTT.

The chain has TRBV19 and TRBJ1-2; 8 bases match TRBD1. Germline lookup yields CDR1 LNHDA and CDR2 SQIVND (reference sequence). This CDR3 has 18 residues. V shed 8 bases, J shed 4 bases, and the junction held 21 bases outside the gene matches. CDR3 DNA sequence: TGTGCCAGTGATCTTACCGGGACAGGAACTTCGAACCCCTATGGCTACACCTTC. As protein: CASDLTGTGTSNPYGYTF.